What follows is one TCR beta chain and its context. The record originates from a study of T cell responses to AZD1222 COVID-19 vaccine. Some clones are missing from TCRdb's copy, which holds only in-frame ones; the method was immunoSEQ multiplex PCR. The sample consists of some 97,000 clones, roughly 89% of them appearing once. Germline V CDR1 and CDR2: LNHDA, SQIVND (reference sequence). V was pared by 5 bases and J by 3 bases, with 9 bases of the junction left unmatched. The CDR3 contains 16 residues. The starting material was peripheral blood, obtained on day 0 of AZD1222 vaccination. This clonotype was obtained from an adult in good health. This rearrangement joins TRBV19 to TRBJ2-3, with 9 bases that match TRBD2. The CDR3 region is CASSPLVLAGTDTQYF. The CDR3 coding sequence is TGTGCCAGTAGTCCCTTGGTTCTAGCGGGGACAGATACGCAGTATTTT. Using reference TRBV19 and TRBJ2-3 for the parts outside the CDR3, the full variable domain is DGGITQSPKYLFRKEGQNVTLSCEQNLNHDAMYWYRQDPGQGLRLIYYSQIVNDFQKGDIAEGYSVSREKKESFPLTVTSAQKNPTAFYLCASSPLVLAGTDTQYFGPGTRLTVL.